This T cell receptor (beta chain) stems from a study of shared clonotypes between healthy human individuals. About the study: The study used three CD4 naive, three CD4 memory, two CD8 naive and one CD8 memory plate per donor.

Points from the study as a whole: Clonotype sharing among donors likely depends on sequencing depth.

Sequenced by immunoSEQ multiplex PCR; TCRdb stores in-frame clones only, minus some. The repertoire holds under 1,100,000 clones, with approximately 70% as singletons. Comments on this clone: Antigen specificity is unknown.

Germline values: CDR1 SGHTA, CDR2 FQGNSA. This CDR3 has 15 amino acids. The J segment lost 7 bases and the V segment lost 8 bases, leaving 13 bases of the junction unmatched. Sequences were obtained from memory CD4+ T cells sorted from blood. Stated subset: CD45RA-negative fraction. This clonotype was sampled from a man aged 18 to 30 in good health. V is TRBV7-2 and J is TRBJ1-4; 7 bases fit TRBD1. The CDR3 sequence is CASGPVGGGFEKLFF. Here the CDR3 DNA reads TGTGCCAGCGGCCCCGTGGGAGGGGGCTTTGAAAAACTGTTTTTT.